The rows below give T cell receptor beta chains drawn from one sample of a study of T cell responses to AZD1222 COVID-19 vaccine. Clones were read by immunoSEQ multiplex PCR, and TCRdb kept only the in-frame ones, dropping some. The sample has 90,000 to 150,000 clones; 80% to 95% are singletons. Specimen: peripheral blood, collected 28 days after the second dose of the MenACWY control vaccine. All receptors come from an adult who received the MenACWY meningococcal vaccine as a control. Each CDR3 is given with its conserved first and last residue. D genes are given only for firm matches. Only some rows state a clone size, as once, few, many or a class for expanded clones.

j_gene | len | abundance | d_gene | v_gene | CDR3aa | CDR3nt
TRBJ2-2 | 16 | . | TRBD1 | TRBV2 | CASRLGTGDGGGELFF | TGTGCCAGCAGACTCGGGACAGGGGATGGGGGCGGGGAGCTGTTTTTT
TRBJ1-4 | 10 | . | . | TRBV27 | CAIRAEKLFF | TGTGCCATCAGGGCGGAAAAACTGTTTTTT
TRBJ2-1 | 19 | once | TRBD2 | TRBV5-8 | CASSPGTSGRSLYNGEQFF | TGTGCCAGCAGCCCCGGCACTAGCGGGAGGTCCCTATACAATGGTGAGCAGTTCTTC
TRBJ2-2 | 17 | . | . | TRBV2 | CASRGVSNYANTGELFF | TGTGCCAGCAGGGGAGTCAGTAACTACGCGAACACCGGGGAGCTGTTTTTT
TRBJ1-1 | 13 | . | . | TRBV7-8 | CASSLEWGGEAFF | TGTGCCAGCAGCTTAGAGTGGGGAGGTGAAGCTTTCTTT
TRBJ1-4 | 13 | . | . | TRBV10-3 | CAISESIGEKLFF | TGTGCCATCAGTGAGTCAATTGGTGAAAAACTGTTTTTT
TRBJ2-1 | 16 | . | TRBD2 | TRBV7-9 | CASSTRTSGVNNEQFF | TGTGCCAGCAGCACCCGGACTAGCGGGGTCAACAATGAGCAGTTCTTC
TRBJ2-1 | 16 | . | TRBD1 | TRBV28 | CASSFQGAVSYNEQFF | TGTGCCAGCAGTTTTCAGGGGGCTGTTTCCTACAATGAGCAGTTCTTC
TRBJ2-2 | 11 | . | . | TRBV7-9 | CASSQSGELFF | TGTGCCAGCAGCCAATCCGGGGAGCTGTTTTTT
TRBJ2-1 | 12 | . | . | TRBV24-1 | CATRGIYNEQFF | TGTGCCACCAGGGGTATTTACAATGAGCAGTTCTTC
TRBJ2-7 | 13 | . | . | TRBV5-6 | CASSPTLVGEQYF | TGTGCCAGCAGCCCTACACTTGTCGGTGAGCAGTACTTC
TRBJ2-5 | 15 | . | TRBD2 | TRBV3-1/TRBV3-2 | CASSQRTSRKETQYF | TGTGCCAGCAGCCAAAGGACTAGCAGGAAAGAGACCCAGTACTTC
TRBJ1-4 | 19 | . | TRBD1 | TRBV28 | CASSLWAGGTSATNEKLFF | TGTGCCAGCAGTTTATGGGCAGGGGGGACCTCCGCAACTAATGAAAAACTGTTTTTT
TRBJ1-6 | 14 | . | TRBD1 | TRBV9 | CASSVGQGVPPLHF | TGTGCCAGCAGCGTAGGACAGGGTGTGCCACCCCTCCACTTT
TRBJ1-1 | 13 | . | . | TRBV11-2 | CASSVDRNTEAFF | TGTGCCAGCAGCGTGGACAGGAACACTGAAGCTTTCTTT
TRBJ1-2 | 15 | . | TRBD1 | TRBV7-2 | CASSLGQGIGYGYTF | TGTGCCAGCAGCTTAGGACAGGGGATAGGATATGGCTACACCTTC
TRBJ2-1 | 16 | . | . | TRBV7-9 | CASSLVARRLNNEQFF | TGTGCCAGCAGCTTAGTAGCGAGGAGGCTAAACAATGAGCAGTTCTTC
TRBJ2-2 | 15 | . | . | TRBV25-1 | CASSDPGTLTGELFF | TGTGCCAGCAGTGACCCCGGGACCCTCACCGGGGAGCTGTTTTTT
TRBJ2-5 | 15 | once | . | TRBV4-1 | CASSQDVAGWETQYF | TGCGCCAGCAGCCAAGACGTCGCCGGTTGGGAGACCCAGTACTTC
TRBJ2-7 | 14 | . | TRBD2 | TRBV6-5 | CASRDPSGSEEQYF | TGTGCCAGCAGAGACCCTAGCGGGAGTGAAGAGCAGTACTTC
TRBJ1-6 | 14 | . | . | TRBV7-2 | CASSSVTGNSPLHF | TGTGCCAGCAGCTCGGTAACGGGGAATTCACCCCTCCACTTT
TRBJ2-3 | 15 | . | TRBD2 | TRBV3-1/TRBV3-2 | CASQGLAEPTDTQYF | TGTGCCAGCCAGGGACTAGCTGAGCCCACAGATACGCAGTATTTT
TRBJ1-2 | 13 | . | . | TRBV14 | CASSQVLTYGYTF | TGTGCCAGCAGCCAAGTTTTGACCTATGGCTACACCTTC
TRBJ1-2 | 15 | once | . | TRBV6-5 | CASSYIITGIYGYTF | TGTGCCAGCAGCTACATCATAACAGGGATCTATGGCTACACCTTC
TRBJ1-6 | 13 | . | . | TRBV6-2/TRBV6-3 | CASSWGFNSPLHF | TGTGCCAGCAGCTGGGGCTTTAATTCACCCCTCCACTTT
TRBJ1-1 | 10 | . | . | TRBV28 | CASRNTEAFF | TGTGCCAGTAGGAACACTGAAGCTTTCTTT
TRBJ1-6 | 13 | . | . | TRBV25-1 | CASRRGTDSPLHF | TGTGCCAGCCGCCGCGGTACCGATTCACCCCTCCACTTT
TRBJ1-2 | 8 | . | . | TRBV10-2 | CASNVDSF | TGCGCATCGAATGTGGACTCCTTC